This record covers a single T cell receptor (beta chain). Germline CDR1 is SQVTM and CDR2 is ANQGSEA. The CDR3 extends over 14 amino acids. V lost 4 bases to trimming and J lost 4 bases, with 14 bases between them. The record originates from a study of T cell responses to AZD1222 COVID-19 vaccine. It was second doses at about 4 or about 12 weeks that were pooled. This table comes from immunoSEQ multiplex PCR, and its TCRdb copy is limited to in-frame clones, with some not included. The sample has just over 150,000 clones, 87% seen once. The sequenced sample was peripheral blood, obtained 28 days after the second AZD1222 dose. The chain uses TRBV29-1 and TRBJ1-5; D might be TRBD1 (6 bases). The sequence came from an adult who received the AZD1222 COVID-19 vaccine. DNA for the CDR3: TGCAGCGTTGGGGGGCTAGGGGAGAATCAGCCCCAGCATTTT. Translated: CSVGGLGENQPQHF.